This T cell receptor (beta chain) emerged from a study of blood T cell repertoires in COVID-19 (TCRdb year 2020). Turning to the overall study: Collaborator samples came from the United States, Italy and Spain and covered acute and convalescent phases of COVID-19. HLA class I and class II types, where available, came from metadata supplied by the sample provider rather than from assay-based typing. Samples came from the ongoing ImmuneRACE study (first 160 participants) plus 1,254 subjects from 6 global collaborators. The repertoires were released in a freely available public database intended as a resource for research on the immune response to SARS-CoV-2. Deeply sampled blood TCRbeta repertoires from subjects exposed to, actively infected with, or recovered from COVID-19 were included in the dataset. The prospective study material was composed of cDNA or gDNA derived from T cells, B-cell-depleted T cells, or PBMCs. Sample metadata almost always included a de-identified subject ID, COVID-19 status, age in years and sex. Points the paper makes about the study in general: How much clinical and demographic metadata was included differed by source and by participant, and the metadata was provided uncurated.

As to this clone: The target of this receptor is not known. The germline gene is not matched at one end of the junction; a read error may be the cause.

CDR1 and CDR2, looked up from the germline V gene (reference sequence), are WNHNN and SYGVQD. The CDR3 has 13 amino acids, counting the end cysteine and phenylalanine. The read is trimmed to its CDR3 DNA, 39 bases read in frame from base 1. TCRbeta CDR3 regions were amplified from genomic DNA using the immunoSEQ Assay, a bias-controlled multiplex PCR. The study's own analysis went as follows. Within the assay, amplification of reference gene primers was used to estimate how many nucleated cells each sample contained. Sequence reads were collapsed and filtered to measure the absolute abundance of every unique TCRbeta CDR3 rearrangement. Productive Simpson clonality was computed per sample as the square root of Simpson's diversity index over productive rearrangements. TCRdb mirrors the immuneACCESS table, restricted to in-frame sequences. Some clones are absent from its copies; in checked studies, under half trace to an unresolved V gene, and the reason for the others is unknown. D and trimming were read from the DNA, whereas the V and J calls and clone size are those reported in that table. This sample has 250,000 to 400,000 clones in its table, and around 90% of those were observed once. Less than 3% of the sample is in the top ten clones.

One collaborating source in Seattle enrolled patients during active infection and followed them longitudinally through the course of disease. Collaborating institutions collected whole blood in K2EDTA tubes following their own protocols. For TCRbeta analysis, collaborators shipped samples as frozen whole blood, isolated PBMCs, or DNA extracted from either of those sample types. Sequenced sample: peripheral blood. The chain links TRBV10-1 with TRBJ2-5, with an unclear D gene assignment. This clonotype originated in a woman aged 30 to 39 with COVID-19, enrolled during active disease. The CDR3 corresponds to CASSKSLQETQYF. The sequence in DNA is TGCGCCAGCAGTAAGTCACTCCAAGAGACCCAGTACTTC.